This T cell receptor (beta chain) was documented in a study of shared clonotypes between healthy human individuals. The donors were adults (healthy and HIV-negative) with no recent acute infections or vaccinations. Splitting the CD4+ cells yielded a CD45RA+ naive subset and a CD45RA-negative memory subset. The data were produced by immunoSEQ multiplex PCR, yet TCRdb's version contains in-frame clones alone and is incomplete. The profile shows around 1.5 million clones, 95% to 99% of them singletons. About this clone itself: Additional DNA sequences in this sample encode the identical CDR3.

The sequence derives from a man under 40 in good health. The sequencing input was naive CD4+ T cells sorted from blood. Noted subset: CD45RA+ positively selected.

The CDR3 nucleotides are TGCGCCAGCAGCCAAGAAGTCGGGGTATACAATGAGCAGTTCTTC. The encoded protein is CASSQEVGVYNEQFF. The gene calls are TRBV4-3 and TRBJ2-1; tentative D call: TRBD2 (5 bases). Trimming left V 0 bases short and J 4 bases short, with 10 bases between. This CDR3 contains 15 residues. Germline assignment: CDR1 LGHNA and CDR2 YSLEER.